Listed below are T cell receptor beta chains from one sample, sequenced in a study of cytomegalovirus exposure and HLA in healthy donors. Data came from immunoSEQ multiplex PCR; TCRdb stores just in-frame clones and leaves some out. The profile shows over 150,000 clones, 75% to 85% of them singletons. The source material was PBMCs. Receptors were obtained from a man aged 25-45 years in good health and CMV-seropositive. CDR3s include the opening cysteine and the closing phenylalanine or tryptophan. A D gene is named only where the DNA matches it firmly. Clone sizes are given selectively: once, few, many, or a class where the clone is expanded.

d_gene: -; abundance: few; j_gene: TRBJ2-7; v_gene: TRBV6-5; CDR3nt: TGTGCCAGCAGCTATGAACAGGGAGCCGAGCAGTACTTC; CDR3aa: CASSYEQGAEQYF
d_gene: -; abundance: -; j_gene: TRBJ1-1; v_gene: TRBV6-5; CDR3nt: TGTGCCAGCAGCCACTACAGGGACCCGAACACTGAAGCTTTCTTT; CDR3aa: CASSHYRDPNTEAFF
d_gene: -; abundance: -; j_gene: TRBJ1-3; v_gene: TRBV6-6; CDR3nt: TGTGCCAGCAGTTACTCCACTGACACCATATATTTT; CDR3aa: CASSYSTDTIYF
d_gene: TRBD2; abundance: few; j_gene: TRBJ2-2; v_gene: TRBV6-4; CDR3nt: TGTGCCAGCTCCGGGACTAGCTCTACCGGGGAGCTGTTTTTT; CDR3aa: CASSGTSSTGELFF
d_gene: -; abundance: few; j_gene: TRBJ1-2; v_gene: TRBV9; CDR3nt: TGTGCCAGCAGCGTTGGGGAAGGGGGGGTCTTTAACTATGGCTACACCTTC; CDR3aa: CASSVGEGGVFNYGYTF
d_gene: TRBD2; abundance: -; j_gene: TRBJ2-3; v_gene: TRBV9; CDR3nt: TGTGCCAGCAGCGTTCAAGCAGCGGGAGGCGCAGATACGCAGTATTTT; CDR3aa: CASSVQAAGGADTQYF
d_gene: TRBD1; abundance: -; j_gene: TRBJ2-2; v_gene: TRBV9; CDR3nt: TGTGCCAGCAGCGACCCACCGGGACAGGGAGTCGGGGAGCTGTTTTTT; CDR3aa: CASSDPPGQGVGELFF
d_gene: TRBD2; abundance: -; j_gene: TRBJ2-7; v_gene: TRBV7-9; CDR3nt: TGTGCCAGCAGCTTGGAAATAGCGGGGTACGAGCAGTACTTC; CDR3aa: CASSLEIAGYEQYF
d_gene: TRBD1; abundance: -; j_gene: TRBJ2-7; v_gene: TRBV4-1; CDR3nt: TGCGCCAGCAGCCCCCGCCCGGGACAGGATTCCTACGAGCAGTACTTC; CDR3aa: CASSPRPGQDSYEQYF
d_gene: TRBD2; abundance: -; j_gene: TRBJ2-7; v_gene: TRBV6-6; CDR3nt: TGTGCCAGCAGTTCCATCTGGCGGGAGGATTGGTACGAGCAGTACTTC; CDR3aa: CASSSIWREDWYEQYF
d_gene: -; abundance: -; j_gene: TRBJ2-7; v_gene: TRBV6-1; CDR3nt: TGTGCCAGCAGCCCCAGCGCAGGGGGGGAGCAGTACTTC; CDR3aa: CASSPSAGGEQYF
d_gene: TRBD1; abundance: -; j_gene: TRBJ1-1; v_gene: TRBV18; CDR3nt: TGCGCCAGCTCAAATACGACAGGGACCCCTGAAGCTTTCTTT; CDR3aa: CASSNTTGTPEAFF
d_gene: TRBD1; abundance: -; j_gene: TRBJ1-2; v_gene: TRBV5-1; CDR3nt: TGCGCCAGCAGCATAGGGACAGGGCCGAACTATGGCTACACCTTC; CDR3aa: CASSIGTGPNYGYTF
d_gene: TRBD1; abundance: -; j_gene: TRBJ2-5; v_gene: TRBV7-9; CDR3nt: TGTGCCAGCAGATCAGGACAGGGGAAGGAAGAGCAGTACTTC; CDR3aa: CASRSGQGKEEQYF
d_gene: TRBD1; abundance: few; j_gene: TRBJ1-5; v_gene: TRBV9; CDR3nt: TGTGCCAGCAGTACCGGGACAGGCAATCAGCCCCAGCATTTT; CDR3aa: CASSTGTGNQPQHF
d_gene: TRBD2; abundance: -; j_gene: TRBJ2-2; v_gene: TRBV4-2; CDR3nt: TGTGCCAGCTCCAGGGAGGGGACTAGGGCAAGTTCCGGGGAGCTGTTTTTT; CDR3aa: CASSREGTRASSGELFF
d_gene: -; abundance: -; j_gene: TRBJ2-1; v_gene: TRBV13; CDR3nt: TGTGCCAGCAGCTCGACTAATGAGCAGTTCTTC; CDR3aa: CASSSTNEQFF
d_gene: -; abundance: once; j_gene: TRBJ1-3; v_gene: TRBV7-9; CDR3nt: TGTGCCAGCAGCTTAGAACCCGGTGGAAACACCATATATTTT; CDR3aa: CASSLEPGGNTIYF
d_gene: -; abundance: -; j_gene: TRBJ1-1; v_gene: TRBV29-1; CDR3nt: TGCAGCGTTGAGGACCGTCGGGGGAACACTGAAGCTTTCTTT; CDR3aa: CSVEDRRGNTEAFF
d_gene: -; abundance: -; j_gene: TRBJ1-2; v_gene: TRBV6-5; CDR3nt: TGTGCCAGCAGACCCCAGGGGAATCGTGGCTACACCTTC; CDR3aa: CASRPQGNRGYTF
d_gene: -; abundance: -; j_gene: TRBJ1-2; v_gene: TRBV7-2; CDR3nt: TGTGCCAGCAGCTTAGAAGCGGGCTATACGGGCTACACCTTC; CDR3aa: CASSLEAGYTGYTF
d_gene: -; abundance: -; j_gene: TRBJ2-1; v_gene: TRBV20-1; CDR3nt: TGCAGTGCTAGAGGGTCTCGGGAGCAGTTCTTC; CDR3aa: CSARGSREQFF
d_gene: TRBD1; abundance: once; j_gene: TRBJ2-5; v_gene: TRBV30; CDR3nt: TGTGCCTGGAGACAGGGGTTTGAGACCCAGTACTTC; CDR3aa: CAWRQGFETQYF
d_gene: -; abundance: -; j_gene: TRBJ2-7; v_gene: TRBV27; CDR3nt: TGTGCCAGCAGCCCGTGGAGGGGTTCCTACGAGCAGTACTTC; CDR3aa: CASSPWRGSYEQYF
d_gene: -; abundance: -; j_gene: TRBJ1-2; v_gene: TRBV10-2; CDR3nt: TGCGCCAGCAGTGAGTCCAGATTCAACTATGGCTACACCTTC; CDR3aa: CASSESRFNYGYTF
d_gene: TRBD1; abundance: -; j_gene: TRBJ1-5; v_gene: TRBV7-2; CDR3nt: TGTGCCAGCAGCTCCCGGACAGGGCATAGCAATCAGCCCCAGCATTTT; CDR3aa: CASSSRTGHSNQPQHF
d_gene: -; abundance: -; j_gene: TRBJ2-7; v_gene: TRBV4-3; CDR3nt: TGCGCCAGCAGCCCCCGTGGTAGCGGACGCTACGAGCAGTACTTC; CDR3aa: CASSPRGSGRYEQYF
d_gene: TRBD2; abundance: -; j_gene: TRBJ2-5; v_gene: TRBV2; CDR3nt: TGTGCCAGCAGTGGAGGGAGGGCGGAGACCCAGTACTTC; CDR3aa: CASSGGRAETQYF
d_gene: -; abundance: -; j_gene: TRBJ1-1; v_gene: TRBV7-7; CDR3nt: TGTGCCAGCAGCTTAAATCCAGGGGCTGAAGCTTTCTTT; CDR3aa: CASSLNPGAEAFF
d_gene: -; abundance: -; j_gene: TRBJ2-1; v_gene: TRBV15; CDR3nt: TGTGCCACCAGGGCGGGACCGGAATTGGGGCAGTTCTTC; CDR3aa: CATRAGPELGQFF
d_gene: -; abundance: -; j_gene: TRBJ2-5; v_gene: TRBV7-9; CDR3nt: TGTGCCAGCAGCTACCGAGCGGAGACCCAGTACTTC; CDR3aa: CASSYRAETQYF
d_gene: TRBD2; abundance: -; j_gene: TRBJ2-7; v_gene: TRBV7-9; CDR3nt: TGTGCCAGCAGCTTCAGCCTAGCGGGGTACGAGCAGTACTTC; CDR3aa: CASSFSLAGYEQYF
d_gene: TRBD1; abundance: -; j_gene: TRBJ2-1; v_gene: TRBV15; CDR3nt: TGTGCCACCAGCAGAGGTCCAGGGGGCTGGAATGAGCAGTTCTTC; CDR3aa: CATSRGPGGWNEQFF
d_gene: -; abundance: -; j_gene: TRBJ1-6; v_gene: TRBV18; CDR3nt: TGTGCCAGCTCAGCATCTACAGGGCCCAATTCACCCCTCCACTTT; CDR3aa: CASSASTGPNSPLHF
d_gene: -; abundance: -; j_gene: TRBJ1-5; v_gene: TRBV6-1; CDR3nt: TGTGCCAGCAAACGACAGATCAATCAGCCCCAGCATTTT; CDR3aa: CASKRQINQPQHF
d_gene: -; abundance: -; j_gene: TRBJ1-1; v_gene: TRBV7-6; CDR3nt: TGTGCCAGCAGCCTCCGGGGGAGAGACACTGAAGCTTTCTTT; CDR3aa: CASSLRGRDTEAFF
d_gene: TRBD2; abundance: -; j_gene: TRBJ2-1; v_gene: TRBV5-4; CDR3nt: TGTGCCAGCAGCTCGGATCGAGGACTAGCGGAACTCAATGAGCAGTTCTTC; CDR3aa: CASSSDRGLAELNEQFF
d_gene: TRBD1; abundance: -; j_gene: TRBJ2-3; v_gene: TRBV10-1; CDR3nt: TGCGCCAGCAGTGAGTCCTATAGGGGACAGGGGACAGATACGCAGTATTTT; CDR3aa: CASSESYRGQGTDTQYF
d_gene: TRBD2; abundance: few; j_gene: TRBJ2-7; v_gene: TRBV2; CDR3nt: TGTGCCAGCAGACGGACTAGCGGGATGCACGAGCAGTACTTC; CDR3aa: CASRRTSGMHEQYF
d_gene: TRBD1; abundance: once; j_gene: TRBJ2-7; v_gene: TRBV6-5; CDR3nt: TGTGCCAGCAGGAGGACAGGTTACTACGAGCAGTACTTC; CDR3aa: CASRRTGYYEQYF
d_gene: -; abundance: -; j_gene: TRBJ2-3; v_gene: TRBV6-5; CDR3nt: TGTGCCAGCAGTACTACATTAACCGCAGATACGCAGTATTTT; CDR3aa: CASSTTLTADTQYF
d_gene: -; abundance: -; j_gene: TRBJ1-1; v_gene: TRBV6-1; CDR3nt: TGTGCCAGCAACACCGCGAGGGGGGAAGCTTTCTTT; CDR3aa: CASNTARGEAFF